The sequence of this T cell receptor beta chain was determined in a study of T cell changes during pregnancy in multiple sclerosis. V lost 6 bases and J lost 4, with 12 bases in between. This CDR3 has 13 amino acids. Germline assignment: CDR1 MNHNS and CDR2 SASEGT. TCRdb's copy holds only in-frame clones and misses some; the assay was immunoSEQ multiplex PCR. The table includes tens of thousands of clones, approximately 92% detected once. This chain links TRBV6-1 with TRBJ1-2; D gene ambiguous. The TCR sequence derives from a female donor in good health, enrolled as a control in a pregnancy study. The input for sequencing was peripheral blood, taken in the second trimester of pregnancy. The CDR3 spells CASSRQDFYGYTF. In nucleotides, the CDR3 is TGTGCCAGCAGCCGGCAGGACTTCTATGGCTACACCTTC.